These 8 T cell receptor beta chains originate from one sample sequenced in a study of T cells in localized non-small cell lung cancer. Method: immunoSEQ multiplex PCR; TCRdb's copy keeps in-frame clones and lacks some. The sample yields about 76,000 clones, 84% seen once. The sequenced sample was peripheral blood, obtained before any cancer treatment. Receptor source: an older female donor with stage I lung adenocarcinoma.

The table lists this clone with a few counts. J is TRBJ1-1 and V is TRBV7-9, with no clear D. Trimming cost V 1 base and J 4 bases, with 7 bases left between them. The CDR3 runs to 13 residues. CDR1 is SEHNR and CDR2 is FQNEAQ in the germline V gene (reference sequence). The CDR3 loop reads CASSLVVSTEAFF. The CDR3 region has the DNA TGTGCCAGCAGCTTAGTGGTCAGCACTGAAGCTTTCTTT.

CDR3 bases: TGTGCCAGCAGCCTGGAACCGAACACTGAAGCTTTCTTT. Its translation is CASSLEPNTEAFF. This sequence joins TRBV5-4 and TRBJ1-1; D not certain. CDR1 is SGHNT, CDR2 YYREEE, per germline (reference sequence). This CDR3 is built from 13 residues. The V end lost 4 bases, the J end lost 1 base, and 8 bases lay between the germline ends.

The chain combines TRBV18 with TRBJ2-7, with 7 bases aligning to TRBD1. Germline CDR1 is KGHSH and CDR2 is LQKENI. J gave up 3 bases and V 6 bases, and 5 bases lay outside the gene matches. This CDR3 comprises 13 residues. CDR3 DNA sequence: TGTGCCAGCTCCAGACAGGGAAACTACGAGCAGTACTTC. It is translated as CASSRQGNYEQYF.

The CDR3 region is CASSSGQGNTEAFF. CDR3 nucleotides: TGTGCCAGTAGTTCGGGACAGGGTAACACTGAAGCTTTCTTT. This sequence joins TRBV19 and TRBJ1-1, with 9 bases fitting TRBD1. The V gene's germline CDR1 is LNHDA and CDR2 SQIVND (reference sequence). V shed 5 bases, J shed 2 bases, and the junction held 3 bases outside the gene matches. The CDR3 loop spans 14 amino acids.

The chain carries TRBV7-9 and TRBJ2-7, with 11 nucleotides matching TRBD2. This CDR3 is 15 amino acids long. The V and J ends lost 0 bases and 7 bases, in that order; junction bases with no gene match: 5. The V gene's germline CDR1 is SEHNR and CDR2 FQNEAQ (reference sequence). The CDR3 reads CASSLATSGSGEQYF. Written as DNA, the CDR3 is TGTGCCAGCAGCTTAGCCACTAGCGGGAGTGGGGAGCAGTACTTC.

The chain is built from TRBV19 and TRBJ1-1; no clear D. CDR1 is LNHDA and CDR2 is SQIVND in the germline V gene (reference sequence). The V end was cut by 3 bases, the J end by 4 bases, with 15 bases between. CDR3 length: 15 amino acids. The CDR3 here is CASSIGRPKGTEAFF. For the CDR3, the DNA is TGTGCCAGTAGTATCGGCAGACCTAAGGGCACTGAAGCTTTCTTT.

The gene calls are TRBV15 and TRBJ2-3, with D perhaps assigned TRBD1 or TRBD2 (5 bases each). V gave up 7 bases and J gave up 5 bases, with 25 bases separating them. The CDR3 sequence is 17 residues long. CDR1 and CDR2 from the germline V gene are LNHNV and YYDKDF (reference sequence). The CDR3 loop reads CATTVTSGTESRDTQYF. The CDR3 nucleotides are TGTGCCACCACAGTGACCTCCGGGACGGAATCGAGAGATACGCAGTATTTT.

The chain links TRBV7-9 to TRBJ2-1; D possibly corresponds to TRBD2 (7 bases). Trimming cost V 7 bases and J 5 bases, with 15 bases left between them. The CDR3 has 14 residues. CDR1 SEHNR and CDR2 FQNEAQ come from the germline V gene (reference sequence). CDR3 DNA sequence: TGTGCCAGCACCCGGGGGGCCGGGGACAATGAGCAGTTCTTC. It codes for CASTRGAGDNEQFF.